These T cell receptor beta chains were read from a single sample in a study of cytomegalovirus exposure and HLA in healthy donors. Clones were sequenced by immunoSEQ multiplex PCR, and TCRdb holds only the in-frame ones, with some missing. This sample yields around 130,000 clones, of which around 85% are seen a single time; less than 7% belongs to the top ten. Sequencing was done on a sample of PBMCs. These receptors originate from a woman younger than 45 in good health and CMV-seropositive. The CDR3 runs from the conserved cysteine through the conserved F or W. D genes are given only for firm matches. Clone size is stated in some rows and not others, as once, few, many or a class when expanded.

CDR3 protein	CDR3 DNA	D gene	V gene	J gene	clone size
CAWSVTGFSYEQYF	TGTGCCTGGAGTGTAACAGGGTTCTCCTACGAGCAGTACTTC	-	TRBV30	TRBJ2-7	-
CAWTGYNEQFF	TGTGCCTGGACAGGGTACAATGAGCAGTTCTTC	-	TRBV30	TRBJ2-1	-
CATSRATGFEAFF	TGTGCCACCAGCAGGGCAACAGGGTTTGAAGCTTTCTTT	-	TRBV15	TRBJ1-1	-
CAWSVLNTGELFF	TGTGCCTGGAGTGTTCTAAACACCGGGGAGCTGTTTTTT	-	TRBV30	TRBJ2-2	once
CSAWENYGYTF	TGCAGTGCTTGGGAGAACTATGGCTACACCTTC	-	TRBV20-1	TRBJ1-2	-
CSSSRGNTEAFF	TGTTCCAGCAGCAGGGGGAACACTGAAGCTTTCTTT	-	TRBV7-9	TRBJ1-1	once
CSAVPRDRGLEAFF	TGCAGCGCTGTCCCCCGGGACAGGGGCCTTGAAGCTTTCTTT	TRBD1	TRBV29-1	TRBJ1-1	-
CAWGRQGLYNEQFF	TGTGCCTGGGGACGACAGGGGCTCTACAATGAGCAGTTCTTC	TRBD1	TRBV30	TRBJ2-1	few
CASSYNSGQGRTEAFF	TGCGCCAGCAGCTACAATTCCGGACAGGGGAGAACTGAAGCTTTCTTT	TRBD1	TRBV10-2	TRBJ1-1	-
CASSPQGAAEQYF	TGTGCCAGCAGTCCTCAGGGGGCGGCCGAGCAGTACTTC	TRBD1	TRBV11-2	TRBJ2-7	-
CASSSPGGKGTEAFF	TGTGCCAGCAGTTCCCCAGGGGGCAAGGGCACTGAAGCTTTCTTT	TRBD1	TRBV6-5	TRBJ1-1	-
CASRGGRNYGYTF	TGTGCCAGCCGCGGGGGGCGCAACTATGGCTACACCTTC	-	TRBV19	TRBJ1-2	-
CAWSGGGGDGYTF	TGTGCCTGGAGTGGAGGGGGCGGGGATGGCTACACCTTC	TRBD1	TRBV30	TRBJ1-2	-
CASNRQGATNEKLFF	TGTGCCAGCAATCGACAGGGAGCAACTAATGAAAAACTGTTTTTT	TRBD1	TRBV28	TRBJ1-4	-
CASSPADRSYLNTGELFF	TGTGCCAGCAGTCCAGCGGACAGGTCCTACCTCAACACCGGGGAGCTGTTTTTT	TRBD1	TRBV28	TRBJ2-2	medium-sized